The 20 T cell receptor beta chains listed next were all sequenced from one sample in a study of T cells in localized non-small cell lung cancer. Sequencing was performed with immunoSEQ multiplex PCR; in TCRdb, only in-frame clones are kept and a portion is missing. The sample holds some 1,400 clones, approximately 26% seen once. The starting material was normal lung tissue next to the tumor, obtained before any cancer treatment. These TCRs come from a woman aged 40 to 75 with stage I squamous cell lung carcinoma.

The rearrangement uses TRBV11-3 and TRBJ2-1; the D call may be TRBD1 or TRBD2 (5 bases each). The CDR3 is made up of 15 amino acids. The V end lost 6 bases, the J end lost 8 bases, and 20 bases lay between the germline ends. Germline CDR1 and CDR2: SGHNT and YENEEA. The CDR3 spells CASSEGTGISDEQFF. DNA for the CDR3: TGTGCCAGCAGTGAGGGGACCGGGATTTCGGATGAGCAGTTCTTC. Using reference TRBV11-3 and TRBJ2-1 for the parts outside the CDR3, the full variable domain is EAGVVQSPRYKIIEKKQPVAFWCNPISGHNTLYWYLQNLGQGPELLIRYENEEAVDDSQLPKDRFSAERLKGVDSTLKIQPAELGDSAVYLCASSEGTGISDEQFFGPGTRLTVL.

This clone was seen only once. The gene calls are TRBV18 and TRBJ2-2, with D uncertain. Trimming took 3 bases from V and 2 from J, leaving 10 bases between them. The germline gives CDR1 KGHSH, CDR2 LQKENI. This CDR3 has 15 residues. The CDR3 here is CASSPSWGNTGELFF. CDR3 bases: TGTGCCAGCTCACCGTCTTGGGGAAACACCGGGGAGCTGTTTTTT.

This clone showed up just a few times. The chain combines TRBV9 with TRBJ1-1; 7 nucleotides match TRBD1. Germline CDR1 and CDR2: SGDLS and YYNGEE. The CDR3 covers 14 residues. Trimming at V came to 3 bases and at J to 5 bases, leaving 7 bases not matched to a gene. The CDR3 is CASSALTGRTEAFF. DNA for the CDR3: TGTGCCAGCAGCGCTCTGACAGGGCGGACTGAAGCTTTCTTT.

This clone was counted between two and nine times. DNA for the CDR3: TGTGCCAGTAGGATGACAGGTCCATATGGCTACACCTTC. Amino acids: CASRMTGPYGYTF. The chain has TRBV19 and TRBJ1-2; TRBD1 is a possible D gene (6 bases). The CDR3 has 13 amino acids. CDR1 LNHDA and CDR2 SQIVND come from the germline V gene (reference sequence). V was cut by 6 bases and J by 5 bases, with 13 bases left in between.

This clone is deemed medium-sized. V is TRBV11-3 and J is TRBJ1-2; a possible D gene is TRBD1 (6 bases). Germline CDR1 SGHNT, CDR2 YENEEA. This CDR3 is 17 amino acids long. V lost 4 bases to trimming and J lost 4 bases, with 22 bases between them. The CDR3 region has the DNA TGTGCCAGCAGCTCAAGAAAGATGGACAGAGAGGGCTATGGCTACACCTTC. This encodes CASSSRKMDREGYGYTF.

The chain couples TRBV30 to TRBJ2-7; no firm D call. V dropped 4 bases and J dropped 5 bases, with 9 bases sitting between them. The germline V gene encodes CDR1 GTSNPN and CDR2 SVGIG (reference sequence). The CDR3 sequence is 11 residues long. The CDR3 region has the DNA TGTGCCTGGAACTGGCAAAACGAGCAGTACTTC. Encoded protein: CAWNWQNEQYF.

The chain recombines TRBV14 with TRBJ2-5; TRBD2 matches at 10 bases. V dropped 0 bases and J dropped 3; count of bases not matched to a gene: 1. Germline loops: CDR1 SGHDN, CDR2 FVKESK. The CDR3 consists of 15 residues. CDR3 protein: CASSQDLAGEETQYF. Written as DNA, the CDR3 is TGTGCCAGCAGCCAAGACCTAGCGGGAGAAGAGACCCAGTACTTC.

This clone is large in the sample. In nucleotides, the CDR3 is TGTGCCTGGAGTGGGGGGCTTAATGGGGCTGAAGCTTTCTTT. Its translation: CAWSGGLNGAEAFF. The rearrangement links TRBV30 to TRBJ1-1; D possibly corresponds to TRBD1 (6 bases). There are 14 residues in the CDR3. V dropped 1 base and J dropped 6 bases, with 15 bases sitting between them. The V gene's germline CDR1 is GTSNPN and CDR2 SVGIG (reference sequence).

V gene TRBV28 combines with J gene TRBJ1-5; D call uncertain. This CDR3 has 15 residues. Trimming stripped 7 bases from V and 1 base from J, with 14 bases between. Looked up from germline, CDR1 is MDHEN and CDR2 is SYDVKM. DNA of the CDR3: TGTGCCAGCACCATCCTAGACGGGAGCAATCAGCCCCAGCATTTT. It encodes CASTILDGSNQPQHF.

V usage is TRBV19 and J usage is TRBJ1-1; a possible D gene is TRBD1 (5 bases). V was trimmed by 8 bases and J by 8 bases, leaving 18 bases between them. This CDR3 comprises 13 residues. The V gene's germline CDR1 is LNHDA and CDR2 SQIVND (reference sequence). The CDR3 nucleotides are TGTGCCAGTTCCGGGACCGTGACCTCAGAAGCTTTCTTT. As protein: CASSGTVTSEAFF.

This clone is large within its sample. The chain combines TRBV6-8 with TRBJ1-1; D perhaps matches TRBD1 (6 bases). The V gene's germline CDR1 is MNHGY and CDR2 SAAAGT. This CDR3 is 13 amino acids long. Trimming pared 2 bases from V and 4 bases from J, leaving 8 bases between. In nucleotides, the CDR3 is TGTGCCAGCAGTTACCAGGGGACCACTGAAGCTTTCTTT. It codes for CASSYQGTTEAFF.

This clone turned up a few times. The rearrangement uses TRBV30 and TRBJ1-4; no clear D gene. Germline V gene sequence: CDR1 GTSNPN, CDR2 SVGIG (reference sequence). The CDR3 is 16 amino acids. V shed 0 bases and J shed 5 bases, with 16 bases lying between them. CDR3 DNA: TGTGCCTGGAGTGTCCCCTTCGGACGGACGAATGAAAAACTGTTTTTT. It yields the protein CAWSVPFGRTNEKLFF.

Sample share makes this clone medium-sized. This chain connects TRBV11-3 to TRBJ1-5; D is possibly TRBD1 (6 bases). The CDR3 is 14 residues long. CDR1 is SGHNT and CDR2 is YENEEA in the germline V gene. The V and J ends lost 0 bases and 6 bases respectively, with 9 bases between them. CDR3 sequence: CASSLEAGAQPQHF. CDR3 nucleotide sequence: TGTGCCAGCAGCTTAGAGGCAGGGGCTCAGCCCCAGCATTTT. The variable domain in full, completed from reference TRBV11-3 and TRBJ1-5, reads EAGVVQSPRYKIIEKKQPVAFWCNPISGHNTLYWYLQNLGQGPELLIRYENEEAVDDSQLPKDRFSAERLKGVDSTLKIQPAELGDSAVYLCASSLEAGAQPQHFGDGTRLSIL.

This chain uses TRBV9 with TRBJ1-2, with 10 nucleotides matching TRBD1. The CDR3 sequence is 14 residues long. CDR1 and CDR2 from the germline V gene are SGDLS and YYNGEE. V dropped 7 bases and J dropped 5; count of bases not matched to a gene: 8. The DNA of the CDR3 is TGTGCCAGCCAGCGGGACAGGGGAAATTATGGCTACACCTTC. It encodes CASQRDRGNYGYTF.

This chain joins TRBV28 and TRBJ2-7; D might be TRBD1 (5 bases). The CDR3 extends over 14 amino acids. Germline CDR1 is MDHEN and CDR2 is SYDVKM. Trimming pared 2 bases from V and 0 bases from J, leaving 8 bases between. The CDR3 DNA sequence: TGTGCCAGCAGTTTACTCCAGGGCTCCTACGAGCAGTACTTC. This sequence encodes CASSLLQGSYEQYF.

This rearrangement joins TRBV30 to TRBJ1-6; D is uncertain. Germline loops: CDR1 GTSNPN, CDR2 SVGIG (reference sequence). The CDR3 runs to 17 residues. V lost 0 bases and J lost 5, with 17 bases in between. DNA for the CDR3: TGTGCCTGGAGTGTATCCTCGGGAAGGGTGAATAATTCACCCCTCCACTTT. It encodes CAWSVSSGRVNNSPLHF. The full variable domain, rest sourced from reference TRBV30 and TRBJ1-6, is SQTIHQWPATLVQPVGSPLSLECTVEGTSNPNLYWYRQAAGRGLQLLFYSVGIGQISSEVPQNLSASRPQDRQFILSSKKLLLSDSGFYLCAWSVSSGRVNNSPLHFGNGTRLTVT.

This clone was picked up a small number of times. J is TRBJ2-1 and V is TRBV30; D perhaps matches TRBD2 (5 bases). Per the germline V gene, CDR1 is GTSNPN and CDR2 is SVGIG (reference sequence). Trimming took 3 bases from V and 1 from J, leaving 7 bases between them. This CDR3 region has 13 residues. In DNA, the CDR3 is TGTGCCTGGAGCGGGATTTCCTACAATGAGCAGTTCTTC. Protein sequence: CAWSGISYNEQFF.

This clone was seen a handful of times. This chain joins TRBV18 and TRBJ1-1; 7 nucleotides agree with TRBD1. Germline lookup yields CDR1 KGHSH and CDR2 LQKENI. This CDR3 spans 14 amino acids. Germline trimming cut 4 bases from V and 1 base from J; bases unmatched to any gene: 3. The CDR3 DNA is TGTGCCAGCTCACGACAGGGAGGGAACACTGAAGCTTTCTTT. Translating gives CASSRQGGNTEAFF.

The J gene is TRBJ2-3, the V gene TRBV9; 14 bases align to TRBD2. From germline, CDR1 is SGDLS and CDR2 YYNGEE. The CDR3 contains 19 residues. Germline trimming cut 3 bases from V and 1 base from J; bases unmatched to any gene: 10. CDR3 amino acids: CASSASGTSGSWGTDTQYF. CDR3 bases: TGTGCCAGCAGCGCGTCCGGGACTAGCGGGAGCTGGGGCACAGATACGCAGTATTTT.

J is TRBJ1-1 and V is TRBV6-8; D is possibly TRBD1 (6 bases). This CDR3 region has 13 residues. V lost 2 bases and J 5 bases, leaving 9 bases between the germline ends. Per the germline V gene, CDR1 is MNHGY and CDR2 is SAAAGT. In nucleotides, the CDR3 is TGTGCCAGCAGTTACGTCAGGGGTACTGAAGCTTTCTTT. Translation gives CASSYVRGTEAFF.